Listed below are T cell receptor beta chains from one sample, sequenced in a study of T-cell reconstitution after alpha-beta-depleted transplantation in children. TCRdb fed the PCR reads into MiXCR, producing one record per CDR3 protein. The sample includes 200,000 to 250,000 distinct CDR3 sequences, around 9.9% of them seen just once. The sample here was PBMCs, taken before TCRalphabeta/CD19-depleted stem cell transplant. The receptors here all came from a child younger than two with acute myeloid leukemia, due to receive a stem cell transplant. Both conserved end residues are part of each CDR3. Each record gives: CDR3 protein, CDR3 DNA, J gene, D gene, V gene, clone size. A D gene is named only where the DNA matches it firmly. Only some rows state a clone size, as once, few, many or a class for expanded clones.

CASSPIAGAKADTQYF | TGTGCCAGCAGTCCTATAGCGGGAGCAAAAGCAGATACGCAGTATTTT | TRBJ2-3 | TRBD2 | TRBV6-2/TRBV6-3 | many
CASSRSSGYNEQFF | TGTGCCAGCAGCCGTTCTAGCGGCTACAATGAGCAGTTCTTC | TRBJ2-1 | TRBD2 | TRBV7-2 | many
CASSQGPRGEETQYF | TGCGCCAGCAGCCAAGGCCCACGAGGGGAAGAGACCCAGTACTTC | TRBJ2-5 | - | TRBV4-1 | many
CASSQRTGDGGELFF | TGTGCCAGCAGTCAAAGGACAGGGGACGGCGGGGAGCTGTTTTTT | TRBJ2-2 | TRBD1 | TRBV9 | many
CASSLTSATDTQYF | TGCGCCAGCAGCTTGACTAGCGCCACAGATACGCAGTATTTT | TRBJ2-3 | TRBD2 | TRBV5-1 | many
CSATRLAGLTGELFF | TGCAGTGCTACCCGCCTAGCGGGACTCACCGGGGAGCTGTTTTTT | TRBJ2-2 | TRBD2 | TRBV20-1 | many
CASRLRPGQYNSPLHF | TGTGCCAGCAGGTTACGACCGGGACAGTATAATTCACCCCTCCACTTT | TRBJ1-6 | TRBD1 | TRBV28 | many
CSARDRRMNTEAFF | TGCAGTGCTAGAGATCGTCGGATGAACACTGAAGCTTTCTTT | TRBJ1-1 | - | TRBV20-1 | many
CASSPLRIQETQYF | TGTGCCAGCAGCCCCCTCCGGATCCAAGAGACCCAGTACTTC | TRBJ2-5 | - | TRBV7-2 | -
CAWSGGPLEFF | TGTGCCTGGAGTGGGGGACCCTTGGAGTTCTTC | TRBJ2-1 | - | TRBV30 | few
CSVPPPSGELFF | TGCAGTGTCCCACCCCCCTCCGGGGAGCTGTTTTTT | TRBJ2-2 | - | TRBV20-1 | many
CSATSRGPTPGEQYF | TGCAGTGCGACGAGTCGGGGGCCCACCCCGGGAGAGCAGTACTTC | TRBJ2-7 | - | TRBV20-1 | many
CASSLWGPAASDEQYF | TGTGCCAGCAGCTTATGGGGGCCGGCAGCGAGCGACGAGCAGTACTTC | TRBJ2-7 | - | TRBV7-2 | many
CASSLRLYEQYF | TGTGCCAGCAGTTTACGCCTCTACGAGCAGTACTTC | TRBJ2-7 | - | TRBV12-3/TRBV12-4 | many
CGASETGAEETQYF | TGTGGGGCCAGTGAAACAGGGGCGGAAGAGACCCAGTACTTC | TRBJ2-5 | TRBD1 | TRBV24-1 | -
CASSFLGRSQETQYF | TGTGCCAGCAGTTTCCTTGGCAGGAGCCAAGAGACCCAGTACTTC | TRBJ2-5 | - | TRBV28 | many
CASSSGPQNYGYTF | TGTGCCAGCAGTTCGGGACCGCAGAACTATGGCTACACCTTC | TRBJ1-2 | - | TRBV28 | -
CASSPLAGPATNEKLFF | TGTGCCAGCTCACCACTAGCCGGACCAGCAACTAATGAAAAACTGTTTTTT | TRBJ1-4 | - | TRBV18 | many
CASSQSLAGDYNEQFF | TGTGCCAGCAGCCAATCACTAGCGGGAGACTACAATGAGCAGTTCTTC | TRBJ2-1 | TRBD2 | TRBV5-8 | many
CASSLAAGRAKNIQYF | TGTGCCAGCAGCTTAGCTGCCGGTCGGGCCAAAAACATTCAGTACTTC | TRBJ2-4 | - | TRBV11-2 | many
CSAPTAVGNTEAFF | TGCAGTGCGCCTACGGCAGTGGGGAACACTGAAGCTTTCTTT | TRBJ1-1 | - | TRBV20-1 | -
CATSDRQGWGYTF | TGTGCCACCAGTGATCGACAGGGTTGGGGCTACACCTTC | TRBJ1-2 | TRBD1 | TRBV24-1 | many
CSAGGSGSGELFF | TGCAGCGCTGGTGGCTCCGGGTCCGGGGAGCTGTTTTTT | TRBJ2-2 | - | TRBV29-1 | -
CASSLGAAQETQYF | TGTGCCAGCAGCTTAGGGGCGGCCCAAGAGACCCAGTACTTC | TRBJ2-5 | - | TRBV7-2 | many
CASSKLHSGGFWPVEAFF | TGTGCCAGCAGCAAATTACATTCTGGAGGATTTTGGCCAGTTGAAGCTTTCTTT | TRBJ1-1 | - | TRBV21-1 | many
CASSPSGAPNQPQHF | TGTGCCAGCAGTCCGAGTGGGGCCCCCAATCAGCCCCAGCATTTT | TRBJ1-5 | - | TRBV12-3/TRBV12-4 | -
CASSRGGATYEQYF | TGTGCCAGCAGTCGGGGGGGGGCTACCTACGAGCAGTACTTC | TRBJ2-7 | TRBD2 | TRBV12-3/TRBV12-4 | few